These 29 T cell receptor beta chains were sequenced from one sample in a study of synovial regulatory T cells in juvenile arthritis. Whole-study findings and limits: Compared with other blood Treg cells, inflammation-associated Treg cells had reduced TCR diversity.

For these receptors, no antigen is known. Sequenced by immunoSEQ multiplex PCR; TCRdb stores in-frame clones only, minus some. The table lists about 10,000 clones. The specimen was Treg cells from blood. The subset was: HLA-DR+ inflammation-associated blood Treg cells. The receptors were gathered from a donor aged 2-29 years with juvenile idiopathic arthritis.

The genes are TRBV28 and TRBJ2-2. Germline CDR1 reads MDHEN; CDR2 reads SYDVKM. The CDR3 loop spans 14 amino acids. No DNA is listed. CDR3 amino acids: CASSPEPNTGELFF.

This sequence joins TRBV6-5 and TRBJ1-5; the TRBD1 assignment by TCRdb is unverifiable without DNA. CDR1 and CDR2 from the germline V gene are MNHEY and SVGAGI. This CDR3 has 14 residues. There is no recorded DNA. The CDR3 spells CASSPTGSNQPQHF.

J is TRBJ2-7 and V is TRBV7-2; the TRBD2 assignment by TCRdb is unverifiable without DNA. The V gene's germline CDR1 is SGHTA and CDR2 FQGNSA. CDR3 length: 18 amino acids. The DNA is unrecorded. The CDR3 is CASSLGGTSGIAATEQYF.

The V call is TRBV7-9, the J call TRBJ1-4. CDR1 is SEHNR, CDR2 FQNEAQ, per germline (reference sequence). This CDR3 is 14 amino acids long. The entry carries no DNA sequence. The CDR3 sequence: CASNDGLRNEKLFF.

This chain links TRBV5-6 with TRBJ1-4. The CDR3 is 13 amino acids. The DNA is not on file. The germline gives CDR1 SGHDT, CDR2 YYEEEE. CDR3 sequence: CASSFGGKEKLFF.

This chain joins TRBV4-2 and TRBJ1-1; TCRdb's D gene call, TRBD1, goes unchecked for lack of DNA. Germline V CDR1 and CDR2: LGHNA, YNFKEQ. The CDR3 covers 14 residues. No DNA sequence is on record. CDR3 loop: CASSLGQVSTEAFF.

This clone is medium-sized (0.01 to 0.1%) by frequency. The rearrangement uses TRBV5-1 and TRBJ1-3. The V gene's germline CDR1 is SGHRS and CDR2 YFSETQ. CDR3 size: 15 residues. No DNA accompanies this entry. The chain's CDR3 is CASSLVGGGENTIYF.

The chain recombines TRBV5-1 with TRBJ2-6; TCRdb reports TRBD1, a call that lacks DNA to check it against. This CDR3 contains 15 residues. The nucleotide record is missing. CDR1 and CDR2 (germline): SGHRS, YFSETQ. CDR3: CASSYRTAGANVLTF.

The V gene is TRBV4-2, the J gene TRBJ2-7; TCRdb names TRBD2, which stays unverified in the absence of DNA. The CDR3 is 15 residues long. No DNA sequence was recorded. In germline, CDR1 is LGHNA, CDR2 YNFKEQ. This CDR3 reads CASSQEEAGVFEQYF.

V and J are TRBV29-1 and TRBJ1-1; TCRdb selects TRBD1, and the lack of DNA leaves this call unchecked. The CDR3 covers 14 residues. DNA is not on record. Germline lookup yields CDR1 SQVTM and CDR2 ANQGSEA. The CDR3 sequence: CSVGQGRMNTEAFF.

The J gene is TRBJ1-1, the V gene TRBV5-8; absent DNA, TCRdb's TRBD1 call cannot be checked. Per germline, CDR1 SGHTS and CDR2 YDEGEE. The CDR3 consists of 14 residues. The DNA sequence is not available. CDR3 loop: CASSPWTENTEAFF.

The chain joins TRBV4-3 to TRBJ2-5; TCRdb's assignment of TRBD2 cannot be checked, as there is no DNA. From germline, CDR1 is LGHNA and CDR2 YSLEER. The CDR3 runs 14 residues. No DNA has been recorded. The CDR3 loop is CASSQETSAETQYF.

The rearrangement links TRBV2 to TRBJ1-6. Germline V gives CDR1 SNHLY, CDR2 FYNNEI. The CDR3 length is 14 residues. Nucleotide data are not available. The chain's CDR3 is CASISRRDNSPLHF.

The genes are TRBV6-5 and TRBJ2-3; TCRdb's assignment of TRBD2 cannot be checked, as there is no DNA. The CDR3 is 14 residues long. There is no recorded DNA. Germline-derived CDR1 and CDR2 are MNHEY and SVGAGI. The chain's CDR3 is CASRLVLSTDTQYF.

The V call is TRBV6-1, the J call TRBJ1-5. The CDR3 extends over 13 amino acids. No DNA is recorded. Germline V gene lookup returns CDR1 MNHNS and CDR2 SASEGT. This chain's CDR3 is CASSEVLNQPQHF.

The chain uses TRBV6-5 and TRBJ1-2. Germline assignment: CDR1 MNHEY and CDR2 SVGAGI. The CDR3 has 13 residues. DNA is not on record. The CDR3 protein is CASTQRENYGYTF.

CDR3 sequence: CASSRLALEQFF. This chain connects TRBV7-8 to TRBJ2-1; no DNA is available, so the TRBD2 call from TCRdb remains unchecked. Germline V lookup: CDR1 SGHVS, CDR2 FQNEAQ. This CDR3 spans 12 amino acids. The DNA sequence is not available. Looking up the rest from reference TRBV7-8 and TRBJ2-1 gives the full variable domain: GAGVSQSPRYKVAKRGQDVALRCDPISGHVSLFWYQQALGQGPEFLTYFQNEAQLDKSGLPSDRFFAERPEGSVSTLKIQRTQQEDSAVYLCASSRLALEQFFGPGTRLTVL.

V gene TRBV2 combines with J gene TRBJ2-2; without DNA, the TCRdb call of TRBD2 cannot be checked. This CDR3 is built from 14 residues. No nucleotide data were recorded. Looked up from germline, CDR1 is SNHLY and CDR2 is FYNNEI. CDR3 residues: CASSEGTPTGELFF.

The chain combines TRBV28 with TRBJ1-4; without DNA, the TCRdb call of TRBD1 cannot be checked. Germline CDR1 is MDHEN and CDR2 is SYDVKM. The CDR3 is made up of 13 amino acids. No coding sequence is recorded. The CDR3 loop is CASMQGLTEKLFF.

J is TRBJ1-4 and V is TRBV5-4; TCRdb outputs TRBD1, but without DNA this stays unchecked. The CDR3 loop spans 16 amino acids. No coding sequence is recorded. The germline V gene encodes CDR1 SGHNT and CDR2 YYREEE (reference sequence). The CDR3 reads CASSRIGGASNEKLFF.

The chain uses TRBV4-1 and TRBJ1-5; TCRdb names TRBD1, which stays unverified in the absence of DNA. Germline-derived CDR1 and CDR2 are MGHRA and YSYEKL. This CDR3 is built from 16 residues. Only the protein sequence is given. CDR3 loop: CASSQDREGQDQPQHF.

Here the CDR3 reads CASSIGLGRGDGYTF. V gene TRBV6-5 combines with J gene TRBJ1-2. This CDR3 contains 15 residues. This entry has no DNA. Germline-derived CDR1 and CDR2 are MNHEY and SVGAGI.

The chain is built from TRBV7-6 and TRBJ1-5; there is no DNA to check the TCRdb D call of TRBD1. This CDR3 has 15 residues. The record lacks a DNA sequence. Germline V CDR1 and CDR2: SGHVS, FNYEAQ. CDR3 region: CASSFRDRGYQPQHF.

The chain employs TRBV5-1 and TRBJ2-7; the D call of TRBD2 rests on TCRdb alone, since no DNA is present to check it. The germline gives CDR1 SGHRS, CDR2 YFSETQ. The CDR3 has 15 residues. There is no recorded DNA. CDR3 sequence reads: CASSKGSDSSYEQYF.

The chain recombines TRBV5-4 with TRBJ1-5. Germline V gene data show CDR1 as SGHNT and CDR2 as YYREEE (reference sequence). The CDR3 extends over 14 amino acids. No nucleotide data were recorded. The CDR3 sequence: CASSLAGSNQPQHF.

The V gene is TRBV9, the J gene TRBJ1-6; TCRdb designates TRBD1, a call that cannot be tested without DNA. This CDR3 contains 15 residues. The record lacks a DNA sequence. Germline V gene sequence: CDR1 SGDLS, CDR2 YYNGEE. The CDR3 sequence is CASSVGGTGDSPLHF.

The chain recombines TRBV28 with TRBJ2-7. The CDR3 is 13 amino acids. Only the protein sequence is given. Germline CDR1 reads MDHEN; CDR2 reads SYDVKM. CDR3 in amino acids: CASAQPWVSEQYF.

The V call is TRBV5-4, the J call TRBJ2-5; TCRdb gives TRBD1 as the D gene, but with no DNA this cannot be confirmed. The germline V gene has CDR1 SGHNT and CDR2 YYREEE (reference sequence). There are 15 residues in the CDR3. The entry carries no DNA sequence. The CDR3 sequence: CASSLIQPGQETQYF.

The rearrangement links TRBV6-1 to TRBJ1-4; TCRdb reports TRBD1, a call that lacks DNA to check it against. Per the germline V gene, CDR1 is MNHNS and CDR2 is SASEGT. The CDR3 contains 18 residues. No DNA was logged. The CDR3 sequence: CASSEASNTATGGKKLFF.